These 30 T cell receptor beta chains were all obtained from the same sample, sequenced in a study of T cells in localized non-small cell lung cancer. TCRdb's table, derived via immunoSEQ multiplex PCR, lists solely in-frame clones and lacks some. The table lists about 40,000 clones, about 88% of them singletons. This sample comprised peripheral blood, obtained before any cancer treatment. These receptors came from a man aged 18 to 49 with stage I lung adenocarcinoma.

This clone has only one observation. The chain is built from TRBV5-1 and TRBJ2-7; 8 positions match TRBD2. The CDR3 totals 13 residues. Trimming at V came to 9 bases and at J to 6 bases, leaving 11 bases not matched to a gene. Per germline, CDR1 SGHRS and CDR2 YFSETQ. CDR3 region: CATKPSGGIEQYF. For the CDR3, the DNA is TGCGCCACCAAGCCGTCGGGGGGGATCGAGCAGTACTTC.

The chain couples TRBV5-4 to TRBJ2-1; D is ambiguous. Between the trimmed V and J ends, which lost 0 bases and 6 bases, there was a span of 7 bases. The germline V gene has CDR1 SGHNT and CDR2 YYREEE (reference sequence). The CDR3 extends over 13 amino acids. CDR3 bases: TGTGCCAGCAGCTTGGGGGAAGGCAATGAGCAGTTCTTC. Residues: CASSLGEGNEQFF. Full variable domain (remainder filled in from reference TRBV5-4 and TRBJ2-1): ETGVTQSPTHLIKTRGQQVTLRCSSQSGHNTVSWYQQALGQGPQFIFQYYREEENGRGNFPPRFSGLQFPNYSSELNVNALELDDSALYLCASSLGEGNEQFFGPGTRLTVL.

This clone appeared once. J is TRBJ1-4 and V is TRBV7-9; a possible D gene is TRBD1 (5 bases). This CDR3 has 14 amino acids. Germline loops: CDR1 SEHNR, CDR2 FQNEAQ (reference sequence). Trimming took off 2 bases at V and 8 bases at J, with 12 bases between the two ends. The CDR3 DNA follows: TGTGCCAGCAGCTTACAGGGATCAGTGGAAAAACTGTTTTTT. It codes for CASSLQGSVEKLFF.

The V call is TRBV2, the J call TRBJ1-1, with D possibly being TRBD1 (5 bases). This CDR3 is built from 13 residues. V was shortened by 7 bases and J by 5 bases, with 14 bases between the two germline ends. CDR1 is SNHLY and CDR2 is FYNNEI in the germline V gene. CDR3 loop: CASTKGPGTEAFF. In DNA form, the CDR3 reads TGTGCCAGCACTAAGGGGCCGGGAACTGAAGCTTTCTTT.

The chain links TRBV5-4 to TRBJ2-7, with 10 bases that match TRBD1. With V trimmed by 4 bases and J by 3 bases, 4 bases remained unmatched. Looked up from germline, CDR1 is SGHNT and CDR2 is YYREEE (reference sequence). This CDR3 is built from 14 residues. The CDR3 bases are TGTGCCAGCAGCGAGACAGGGGGCCACTACGAGCAGTACTTC. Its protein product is CASSETGGHYEQYF.

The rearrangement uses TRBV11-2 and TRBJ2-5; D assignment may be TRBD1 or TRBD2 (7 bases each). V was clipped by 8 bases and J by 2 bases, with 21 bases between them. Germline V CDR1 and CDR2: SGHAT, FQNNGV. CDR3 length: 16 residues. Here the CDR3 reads CASRRGDRAIQETQYF. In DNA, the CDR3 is TGTGCCAGCCGCCGGGGGGACAGAGCAATACAAGAGACCCAGTACTTC.

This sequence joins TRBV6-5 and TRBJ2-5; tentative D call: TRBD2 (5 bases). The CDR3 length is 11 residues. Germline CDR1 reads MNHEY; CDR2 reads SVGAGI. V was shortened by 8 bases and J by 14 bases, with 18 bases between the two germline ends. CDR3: CASRAGQKVYF. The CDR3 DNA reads TGTGCCAGCCGGGCGGGTCAAAAGGTCTACTTC.

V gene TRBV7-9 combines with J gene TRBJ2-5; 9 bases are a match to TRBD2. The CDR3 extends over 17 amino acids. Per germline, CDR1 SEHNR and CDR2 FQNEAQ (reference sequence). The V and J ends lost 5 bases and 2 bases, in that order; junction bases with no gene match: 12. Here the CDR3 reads CASSVTHSGSRQETQYF. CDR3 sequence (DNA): TGTGCCAGCAGCGTAACGCATAGCGGGAGCAGACAAGAGACCCAGTACTTC. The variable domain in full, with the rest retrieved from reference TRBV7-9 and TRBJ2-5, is DTGVSQNPRHKITKRGQNVTFRCDPISEHNRLYWYRQTLGQGPEFLTYFQNEAQLEKSRLLSDRFSAERPKGSFSTLEIQRTEQGDSAMYLCASSVTHSGSRQETQYFGPGTRLLVL.

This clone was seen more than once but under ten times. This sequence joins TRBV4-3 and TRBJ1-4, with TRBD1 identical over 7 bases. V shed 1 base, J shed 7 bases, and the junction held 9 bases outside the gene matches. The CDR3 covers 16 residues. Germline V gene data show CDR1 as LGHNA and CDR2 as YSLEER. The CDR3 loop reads CASSQVHKGAREKLFF. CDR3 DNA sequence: TGCGCCAGCAGCCAAGTCCACAAGGGGGCGCGTGAAAAACTGTTTTTT.

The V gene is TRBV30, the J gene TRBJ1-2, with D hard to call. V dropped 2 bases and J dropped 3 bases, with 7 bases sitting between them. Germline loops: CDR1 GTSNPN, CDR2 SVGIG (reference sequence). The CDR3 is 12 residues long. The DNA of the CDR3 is TGTGCCTGGAGTCAAAATTACTATGGCTACACCTTC. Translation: CAWSQNYYGYTF.

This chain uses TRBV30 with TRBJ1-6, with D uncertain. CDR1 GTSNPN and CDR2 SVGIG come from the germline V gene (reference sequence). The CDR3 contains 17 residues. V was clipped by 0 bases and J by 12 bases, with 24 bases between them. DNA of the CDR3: TGTGCCTGGAGTGTATCTAATCGGGCAGTTTCGTTTGGACCCCTCCACTTT. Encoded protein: CAWSVSNRAVSFGPLHF.

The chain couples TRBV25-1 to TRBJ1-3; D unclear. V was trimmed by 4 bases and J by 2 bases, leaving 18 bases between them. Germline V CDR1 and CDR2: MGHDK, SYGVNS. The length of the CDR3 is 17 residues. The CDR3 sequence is CASSAGDLPGAGNTIYF. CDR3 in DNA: TGTGCCAGCAGTGCCGGAGACCTCCCCGGCGCTGGAAACACCATATATTTT. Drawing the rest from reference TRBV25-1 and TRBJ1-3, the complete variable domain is EADIYQTPRYLVIGTGKKITLECSQTMGHDKMYWYQQDPGMELHLIHYSYGVNSTEKGDLSSESTVSRIRTEHFPLTLESARPSHTSQYLCASSAGDLPGAGNTIYFGEGSWLTVV.

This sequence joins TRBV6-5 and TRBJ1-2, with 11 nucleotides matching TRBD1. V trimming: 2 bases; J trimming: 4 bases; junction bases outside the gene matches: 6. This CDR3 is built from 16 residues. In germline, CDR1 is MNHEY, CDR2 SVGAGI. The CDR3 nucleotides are TGTGCCAGCAGTTACACCCGGACAGGGGGCGGCTATGGCTACACCTTC. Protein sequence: CASSYTRTGGGYGYTF.

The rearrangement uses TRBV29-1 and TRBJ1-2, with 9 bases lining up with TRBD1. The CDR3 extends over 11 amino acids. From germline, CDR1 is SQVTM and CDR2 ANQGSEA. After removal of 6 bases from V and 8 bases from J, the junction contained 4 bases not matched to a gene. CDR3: CSVGTGWGYTF. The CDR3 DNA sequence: TGCAGCGTCGGGACAGGGTGGGGCTACACCTTC.

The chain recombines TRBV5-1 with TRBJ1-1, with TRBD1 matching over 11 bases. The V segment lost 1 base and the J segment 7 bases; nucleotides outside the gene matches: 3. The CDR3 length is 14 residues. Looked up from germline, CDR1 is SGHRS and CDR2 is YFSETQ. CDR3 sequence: CASSLRGQGVEAFF. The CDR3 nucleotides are TGCGCCAGCAGCTTGAGGGGACAGGGGGTTGAAGCTTTCTTT.

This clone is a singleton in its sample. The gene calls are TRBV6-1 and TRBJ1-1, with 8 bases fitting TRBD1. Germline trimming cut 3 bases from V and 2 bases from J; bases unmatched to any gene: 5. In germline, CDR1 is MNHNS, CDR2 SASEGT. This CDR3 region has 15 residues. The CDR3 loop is CASSDTGGANTEAFF. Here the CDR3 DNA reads TGTGCCAGCAGTGACACAGGGGGAGCTAACACTGAAGCTTTCTTT.

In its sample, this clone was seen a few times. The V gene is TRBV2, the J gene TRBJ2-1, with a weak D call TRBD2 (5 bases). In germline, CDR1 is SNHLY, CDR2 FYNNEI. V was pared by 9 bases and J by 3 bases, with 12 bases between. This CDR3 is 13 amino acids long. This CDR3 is CASRSGYYNEQFF. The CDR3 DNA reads TGTGCCAGTCGAAGCGGATACTACAATGAGCAGTTCTTC.

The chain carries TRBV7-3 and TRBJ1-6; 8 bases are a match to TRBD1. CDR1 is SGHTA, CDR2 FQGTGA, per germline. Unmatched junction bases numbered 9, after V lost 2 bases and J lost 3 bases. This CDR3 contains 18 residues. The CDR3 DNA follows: TGTGCCAGCAGCTTAGCATTTGGGGGACAGGTCTATAATTCACCCCTCCACTTT. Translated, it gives CASSLAFGGQVYNSPLHF.

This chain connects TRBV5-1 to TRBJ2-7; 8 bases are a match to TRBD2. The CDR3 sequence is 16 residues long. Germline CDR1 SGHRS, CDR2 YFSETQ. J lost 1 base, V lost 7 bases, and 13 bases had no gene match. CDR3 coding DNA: TGCGCCAGCGGCGGACTTTCTAGCGGGCCTTCCTACGAGCAGTACTTC. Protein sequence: CASGGLSSGPSYEQYF. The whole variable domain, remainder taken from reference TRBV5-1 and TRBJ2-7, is KAGVTQTPRYLIKTRGQQVTLSCSPISGHRSVSWYQQTPGQGLQFLFEYFSETQRNKGNFPGRFSGRQFSNSRSEMNVSTLELGDSALYLCASGGLSSGPSYEQYFGPGTRLTVT.

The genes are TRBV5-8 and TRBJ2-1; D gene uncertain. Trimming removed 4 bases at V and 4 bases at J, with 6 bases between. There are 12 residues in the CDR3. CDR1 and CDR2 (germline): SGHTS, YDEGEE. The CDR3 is CASSDMYNEQFF. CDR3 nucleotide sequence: TGTGCCAGCAGCGACATGTACAATGAGCAGTTCTTC.

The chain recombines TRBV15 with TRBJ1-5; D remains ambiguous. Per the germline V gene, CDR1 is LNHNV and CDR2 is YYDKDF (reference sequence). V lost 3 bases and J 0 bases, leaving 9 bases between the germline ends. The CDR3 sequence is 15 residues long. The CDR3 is CATSSGLYSNQPQHF. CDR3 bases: TGTGCCACCAGCAGCGGCCTTTATAGCAATCAGCCCCAGCATTTT.

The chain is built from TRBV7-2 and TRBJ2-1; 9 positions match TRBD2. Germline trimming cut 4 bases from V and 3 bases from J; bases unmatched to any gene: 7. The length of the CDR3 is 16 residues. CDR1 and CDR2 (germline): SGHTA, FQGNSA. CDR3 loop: CASSSRSSGGYNEQFF. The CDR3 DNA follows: TGTGCCAGCAGCTCCCGGAGTAGCGGGGGCTACAATGAGCAGTTCTTC.

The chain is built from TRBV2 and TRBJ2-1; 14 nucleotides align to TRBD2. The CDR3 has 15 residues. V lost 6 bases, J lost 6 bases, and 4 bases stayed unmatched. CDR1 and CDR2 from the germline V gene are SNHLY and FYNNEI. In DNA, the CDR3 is TGTGCCAGCAGCGGGACTAGCGGGGGCTTCAATGAGCAGTTCTTC. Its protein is CASSGTSGGFNEQFF.

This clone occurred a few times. Here the CDR3 reads CASRTTSGGGYNEQFF. In nucleotides, the CDR3 is TGTGCCAGCAGGACTACTAGCGGGGGGGGATACAATGAGCAGTTCTTC. V and J are TRBV28 and TRBJ2-1; TRBD2 aligns across 13 bases. Germline CDR1 reads MDHEN; CDR2 reads SYDVKM. After removal of 6 bases from V and 4 bases from J, the junction contained 6 bases not matched to a gene. The CDR3 consists of 16 residues.

The CDR3 spells CASSLGAGINNSPLHF. CDR3 nucleotide sequence: TGTGCCAGCAGCTTAGGGGCAGGGATCAATAATTCACCCCTCCACTTT. V and J are TRBV7-6 and TRBJ1-6; TRBD1 might be the D (5 bases). This CDR3 has 16 amino acids. V lost 1 base and J 5 bases, leaving 12 bases between the germline ends. Per the germline V gene, CDR1 is SGHVS and CDR2 is FNYEAQ.

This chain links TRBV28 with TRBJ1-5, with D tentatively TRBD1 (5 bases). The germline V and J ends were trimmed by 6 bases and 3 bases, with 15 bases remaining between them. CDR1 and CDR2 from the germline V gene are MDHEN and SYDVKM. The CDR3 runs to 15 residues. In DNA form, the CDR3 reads TGTGCCAGCAGCCCCTGGACCGGGGCCAATCAGCCCCAGCATTTT. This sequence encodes CASSPWTGANQPQHF.

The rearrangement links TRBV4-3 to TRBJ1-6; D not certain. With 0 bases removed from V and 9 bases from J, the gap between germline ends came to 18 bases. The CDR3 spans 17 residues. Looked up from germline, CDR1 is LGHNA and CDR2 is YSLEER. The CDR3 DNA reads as TGCGCCAGCAGCCAAGAGGGATCAGGTCGTTGGATTTCACCCCTCCACTTT. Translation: CASSQEGSGRWISPLHF.

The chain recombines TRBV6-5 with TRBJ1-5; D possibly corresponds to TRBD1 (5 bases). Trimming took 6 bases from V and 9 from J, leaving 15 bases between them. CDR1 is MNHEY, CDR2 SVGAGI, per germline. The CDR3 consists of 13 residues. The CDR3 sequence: CASSSGYGAPQHF. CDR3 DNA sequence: TGTGCCAGCAGCTCAGGTTATGGGGCGCCCCAGCATTTT.

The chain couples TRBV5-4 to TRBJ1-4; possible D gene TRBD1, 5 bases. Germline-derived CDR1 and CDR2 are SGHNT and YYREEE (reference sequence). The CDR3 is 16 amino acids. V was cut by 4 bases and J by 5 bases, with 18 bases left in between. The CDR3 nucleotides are TGTGCCAGCAGCCCGGGGGGGACCTCCCCAAATGAAAAACTGTTTTTT. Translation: CASSPGGTSPNEKLFF.

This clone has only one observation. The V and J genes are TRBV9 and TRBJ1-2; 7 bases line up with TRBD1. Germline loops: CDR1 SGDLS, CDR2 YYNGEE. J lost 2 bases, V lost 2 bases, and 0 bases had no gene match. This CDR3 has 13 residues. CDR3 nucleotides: TGTGCCAGCAGCGTGGACAGGAACTATGGCTACACCTTC. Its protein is CASSVDRNYGYTF.